This TCR beta chain was obtained from a study of Japanese encephalitis immunity and Zika vaccine responses. In the study overall: ZIKV 15-mer peptides overlapped by 11 residues and had predicted affinity under 50 nM.

PBMCs were CFSE-labeled and cultured for more than five days with peptide pools at roughly 0.96 ug/mL each. The sort collected unfixed, live, CD56-CD19-CD16-CD3+CD4+ CFSE-low proliferating CD4 T cells. Study results and caveats: Which single peptides drove cross-reactivity remains unknown here.

TCRdb recomputed calls from the 5' RACE reads with MiXCR, one row per CDR3 protein. The sample includes 120 or so distinct CDR3 sequences, about 10% seen only once; the top ten take 60% to 75%. This clonotype is medium-sized. The CDR3 has 15 residues. Germline V gene sequence: CDR1 SGDLS, CDR2 YYNGEE. Trimming cost V 1 base and J 3 bases, with 10 bases left between them. The receptor's source is an adult man who received an inactivated Zika virus vaccine. Here the sequenced sample was antigen-activated CD4+ T cells from blood, cultured, taken during a Zika inactivated vaccine study. This rearrangement joins TRBV9 to TRBJ1-4; D gene ambiguous. CDR3 DNA: TGTGCCAGCAGCGTAAGTTGGTCGTCTAATGAAAAACTGTTTTTT. As protein: CASSVSWSSNEKLFF. The full variable domain, with the rest looked up from reference TRBV9 and TRBJ1-4, is DSGVTQTPKHLITATGQRVTLRCSPRSGDLSVYWYQQSLDQGLQFLIQYYNGEERAKGNILERFSAQQFPDLHSELNLSSLELGDSALYFCASSVSWSSNEKLFFGSGTQLSVL.